Shown below are 28 T cell receptor beta chains from a single sample sequenced in a study of neurological immune-mediated disorders. TCRdb reprocessed the 5' RACE reads via MiXCR and lists one record per CDR3 protein. The sample records roughly 14,000 distinct CDR3 sequences, 8% to 13% being singletons. Sequenced material: PBMCs. These receptors all come from a woman in her forties in good health.

This clonotype was recorded at least ten times. The chain has TRBV5-1 and TRBJ2-1; 7 bases agree with TRBD2. Germline CDR1 SGHRS, CDR2 YFSETQ. The CDR3 has 15 amino acids. V gave up 0 bases and J gave up 4 bases; unmatched junction bases: 4. This CDR3 is CASSLVGEGYNEQFF. The CDR3 bases are TGCGCCAGCAGCTTGGTCGGGGAGGGGTACAATGAGCAGTTCTTC.

This clonotype came up many times. The chain combines TRBV10-3 with TRBJ2-2, with D uncertain. The germline CDR1 and CDR2 sequences are ENHRY and SYGVKD. The CDR3 length is 11 residues. Trimming cost V 6 bases and J 8 bases, with 7 bases left between them. The CDR3 region is CAISETGELFF. CDR3 nucleotide sequence: TGTGCCATCAGCGAAACAGGGGAGCTGTTTTTT.

This clonotype occurred many times. The genes are TRBV4-1 and TRBJ2-5; the D gene is possibly TRBD2 (6 bases). The germline V gene encodes CDR1 MGHRA and CDR2 YSYEKL. The ends were cut back, 0 bases at V and 5 bases at J, with 16 bases in the middle. CDR3 size: 16 residues. CDR3 residues: CASSQEGGGVGETQYF. CDR3 nucleotides: TGCGCCAGCAGCCAAGAAGGTGGAGGGGTAGGTGAGACCCAGTACTTC.

This clonotype was detected many times. The chain links TRBV7-2 to TRBJ2-1; 10 bases line up with TRBD1. Germline CDR1 and CDR2: SGHTA and FQGNSA. The CDR3 runs to 15 residues. V gave up 5 bases and J gave up 4 bases; unmatched junction bases: 5. The CDR3 loop is CASSPGQGGYNEQFF. The CDR3 bases are TGTGCCAGCAGCCCCGGACAGGGGGGATACAATGAGCAGTTCTTC. Based on the CDR3 plus reference TRBV7-2 and TRBJ2-1, the full variable domain is GAGVSQSPSNKVTEKGKDVELRCDPISGHTALYWYRQSLGQGLEFLIYFQGNSAPDKSGLPSDRFSAERTGGSVSTLTIQRTQQEDSAVYLCASSPGQGGYNEQFFGPGTRLTVL.

This clonotype was counted at least ten times. The chain couples TRBV20-1 to TRBJ2-3, with D tentatively TRBD2 (5 bases). The germline V gene has CDR1 DFQATT and CDR2 SNEGSKA (reference sequence). This CDR3 has 13 residues. Trimming removed 7 bases at V and 2 bases at J, with 13 bases between. DNA of the CDR3: TGCAGTGTCAGGAGGTCACACACAGATACGCAGTATTTT. Encoded protein: CSVRRSHTDTQYF.

In its sample, this clonotype was seen many times. The V call is TRBV5-1, the J call TRBJ1-1; no firm D call. This CDR3 has 14 amino acids. Germline-derived CDR1 and CDR2 are SGHRS and YFSETQ. Trimming removed 4 bases at V and 1 base at J, with 11 bases between. The chain's CDR3 is CASSHGLQNTEAFF. CDR3 sequence (DNA): TGCGCCAGCAGCCATGGATTACAGAACACTGAAGCTTTCTTT. Using reference TRBV5-1 and TRBJ1-1 for the parts outside the CDR3, the full variable domain is KAGVTQTPRYLIKTRGQQVTLSCSPISGHRSVSWYQQTPGQGLQFLFEYFSETQRNKGNFPGRFSGRQFSNSRSEMNVSTLELGDSALYLCASSHGLQNTEAFFGQGTRLTVV.

At least ten counts were recorded for this clonotype. V gene TRBV5-6 combines with J gene TRBJ1-2; D not resolved. The germline V gene encodes CDR1 SGHDT and CDR2 YYEEEE. This CDR3 spans 13 amino acids. Deletions cut 0 bases from V and 6 bases from J, with 9 bases between. The CDR3 sequence is CASSLEREHGYTF. The CDR3 nucleotides are TGTGCCAGCAGCTTGGAGCGCGAACATGGCTACACCTTC.

This clonotype was seen at least ten times. The chain couples TRBV5-5 to TRBJ1-3, with D possibly matching TRBD1 (6 bases). Germline V CDR1 and CDR2: SGHKS, YYEKEE (reference sequence). The V and J ends lost 3 bases and 4 bases respectively, with 17 bases between them. The CDR3 length is 16 residues. The CDR3 DNA follows: TGTGCCAGCAGCTCGTACAGGGAACGGAGAGGAAACACCATATATTTT. Amino acid sequence: CASSSYRERRGNTIYF.

The chain recombines TRBV12-3 or TRBV12-4 with TRBJ1-5, with unresolved D. The CDR3 runs 12 residues. Trimming removed 8 bases from V and 3 bases from J, with 8 bases in between. As DNA, the CDR3 is TGTGCCAGCCCCCAGCACAATCAGCCCCAGCATTTT. It yields the protein CASPQHNQPQHF.

This clonotype showed up many times. This chain connects TRBV4-1 to TRBJ2-7; D remains unclear. The CDR3 is 14 amino acids. CDR1 and CDR2 from the germline V gene are MGHRA and YSYEKL. V was cut by 1 base and J by 0 bases, with 7 bases left in between. CDR3 in DNA: TGCGCCAGCAGCCAAGCTCCTATCTCCTACGAGCAGTACTTC. Amino acids: CASSQAPISYEQYF.

This clonotype showed up many times. The genes are TRBV7-9 and TRBJ2-7; D unclear. V lost 8 bases and J 1 base, leaving 6 bases between the germline ends. The CDR3 loop spans 11 amino acids. Germline V gene lookup returns CDR1 SEHNR and CDR2 FQNEAQ (reference sequence). The CDR3 spells CASGPSYEQYF. The CDR3 DNA follows: TGTGCCAGCGGGCCATCCTACGAGCAGTACTTC.

At least ten counts were recorded for this clonotype. This chain connects TRBV28 to TRBJ2-5; D tentatively fits TRBD1 or TRBD2 (5 bases each). Trimming cost V 3 bases and J 2 bases, with 19 bases left between them. Germline CDR1 MDHEN, CDR2 SYDVKM. The CDR3 is made up of 17 amino acids. The CDR3: CASSLYPGREEQETQYF. The CDR3 DNA follows: TGTGCCAGCAGTTTGTACCCGGGACGGGAAGAACAAGAGACCCAGTACTTC.

This clonotype was picked up many times. The V gene is TRBV12-3 or TRBV12-4, the J gene TRBJ2-1; 8 bases align to TRBD2. The V gene end was trimmed by 6 bases and the J gene end by 0 bases; junction bases not matched to a gene: 7. This CDR3 region has 16 residues. CDR3 DNA: TGTGCCAGCAGCCGAGCCAGCGGGAGCTCCTACAATGAGCAGTTCTTC. Amino acid sequence: CASSRASGSSYNEQFF.

This clonotype was counted ten times or more. Here the CDR3 reads CASSPTQNYEQYF. For the CDR3, the DNA is TGCGCCAGCAGCCCGACACAGAACTACGAGCAGTACTTC. This chain links TRBV5-1 with TRBJ2-7; D remains unclear. There are 13 residues in the CDR3. Trimming pared 4 bases from V and 3 bases from J, leaving 11 bases between. Germline V gene lookup returns CDR1 SGHRS and CDR2 YFSETQ.

This clonotype appeared many times. The J gene is TRBJ2-3, the V gene TRBV7-2; the match to TRBD2 covers 11 bases. Germline-derived CDR1 and CDR2 are SGHTA and FQGNSA. The CDR3 totals 16 residues. The V and J ends lost 5 bases and 3 bases, in that order; junction bases with no gene match: 7. The CDR3 region is CASSPLRLAGTDTQYF. CDR3 DNA: TGTGCCAGCAGCCCATTAAGACTAGCGGGGACAGATACGCAGTATTTT.

This clonotype came up many times. The chain couples TRBV2 to TRBJ2-7, with D maybe TRBD2 (6 bases). Per the germline V gene, CDR1 is SNHLY and CDR2 is FYNNEI. The CDR3 consists of 13 residues. The V end lost 0 bases, the J end lost 7 bases, and 10 bases lay between the germline ends. The CDR3 here is CASSEARGGEQYF. The CDR3 nucleotides read TGTGCCAGCAGTGAAGCTCGGGGAGGAGAGCAGTACTTC.

Many counts were recorded for this clonotype. The chain couples TRBV7-9 to TRBJ2-5; 7 bases fit TRBD1. With 5 bases clipped from V and 6 bases from J, the junction kept 12 bases outside the gene matches. CDR3 size: 15 residues. In germline, CDR1 is SEHNR, CDR2 FQNEAQ (reference sequence). The CDR3 coding sequence is TGTGCCAGCAGCCCACGTGAGGGGGCGGTTAAGACCCAGTACTTC. It encodes CASSPREGAVKTQYF.

This clonotype was detected many times. The J gene is TRBJ1-1, the V gene TRBV19; D is undetermined. The CDR3 has 13 amino acids. The germline gives CDR1 LNHDA, CDR2 SQIVND (reference sequence). Trimming took 3 bases from V and 1 from J, leaving 6 bases between them. The CDR3 loop reads CASSIPGNTEAFF. The CDR3 DNA reads TGTGCCAGTAGTATTCCCGGGAACACTGAAGCTTTCTTT.

This chain links TRBV7-9 with TRBJ2-1; D is possibly TRBD2 (6 bases). The germline V and J ends were trimmed by 5 bases and 3 bases, with 14 bases remaining between them. CDR1 and CDR2 from the germline V gene are SEHNR and FQNEAQ (reference sequence). This CDR3 spans 15 amino acids. The CDR3 region is CASSAGTSVYNEQFF. CDR3 DNA sequence: TGTGCCAGCAGCGCCGGGACTTCCGTCTACAATGAGCAGTTCTTC.

This clonotype was recorded many times. This chain uses TRBV28 with TRBJ1-1; unclear D gene. The CDR3 runs to 13 residues. Germline V gives CDR1 MDHEN, CDR2 SYDVKM. The ends were cut back, 5 bases at V and 8 bases at J, with 15 bases in the middle. This CDR3 reads CASSPPLTGEAFF. The CDR3 region has the DNA TGTGCCAGCAGTCCCCCACTAACTGGGGAAGCTTTCTTT.

This clonotype was picked up many times. The rearrangement uses TRBV20-1 and TRBJ1-2; D call uncertain. Between the trimmed V and J ends, which lost 4 bases and 7 bases, there was a span of 10 bases. CDR3 length: 11 residues. CDR1 and CDR2 (germline): DFQATT, SNEGSKA (reference sequence). Here the CDR3 reads CSAILFPGYTF. In DNA, the CDR3 is TGCAGTGCTATCCTATTTCCTGGCTACACCTTC.

There are many counts of this clonotype. J is TRBJ2-3 and V is TRBV5-1; D not resolved. The V and J ends lost 4 bases and 3 bases respectively, with 9 bases between them. Germline CDR1 reads SGHRS; CDR2 reads YFSETQ. This CDR3 has 13 residues. The CDR3 DNA follows: TGCGCCAGCAGCCGAATCGCAACAGATACGCAGTATTTT. It yields the protein CASSRIATDTQYF.

This chain joins TRBV10-2 and TRBJ2-7, with D unresolved. Trimming cost V 6 bases and J 3 bases, with 15 bases left between them. Germline CDR1 and CDR2: WSHSY and SAAADI. The CDR3 is 14 amino acids. The CDR3 nucleotides are TGCGCCAGCAGCGTTCGGGCGGCAAACTACGAGCAGTACTTC. The encoded protein is CASSVRAANYEQYF.

V gene TRBV29-1 combines with J gene TRBJ1-1; D not resolved. This CDR3 spans 11 amino acids. Germline V gene lookup returns CDR1 SQVTM and CDR2 ANQGSEA. Trimming removed 6 bases at V and 1 base at J, with 6 bases between. In DNA form, the CDR3 reads TGCAGCGTCCTAAAGAACACTGAAGCTTTCTTT. The encoded protein is CSVLKNTEAFF.

This clonotype was detected ten times or more. The chain combines TRBV5-1 with TRBJ2-4, with D uncertain. V lost 2 bases and J lost 0, with 9 bases in between. The CDR3 loop spans 15 amino acids. Germline CDR1 SGHRS, CDR2 YFSETQ. The CDR3 here is CASSLGSLAKNIQYF. For the CDR3, the DNA is TGCGCCAGCAGCTTAGGCTCACTAGCCAAAAACATTCAGTACTTC. Supplemented by reference TRBV5-1 and TRBJ2-4, the full variable domain reads KAGVTQTPRYLIKTRGQQVTLSCSPISGHRSVSWYQQTPGQGLQFLFEYFSETQRNKGNFPGRFSGRQFSNSRSEMNVSTLELGDSALYLCASSLGSLAKNIQYFGAGTRLSVL.

This clonotype was observed many times. The chain joins TRBV5-1 to TRBJ2-3; 7 nucleotides match TRBD2. The ends lost 2 bases at V and 5 bases at J; junction bases unmatched: 5. Germline V lookup: CDR1 SGHRS, CDR2 YFSETQ. The CDR3 sequence is 14 residues long. The CDR3 nucleotides read TGCGCCAGCAGCTTCGGGGCTAGCGGAGATACGCAGTATTTT. It is translated as CASSFGASGDTQYF.

In its sample, this clonotype is medium-sized (0.01 to 0.1%). The genes are TRBV2 and TRBJ2-5; no clear D gene. Germline loops: CDR1 SNHLY, CDR2 FYNNEI. V lost 7 bases to trimming and J lost 5 bases, with 17 bases between them. The CDR3 sequence is 14 residues long. This CDR3 reads CASTDPLLRETQYF. In nucleotides, the CDR3 is TGTGCCAGCACGGACCCCTTGCTAAGGGAGACCCAGTACTTC.

This clonotype was picked up many times. This sequence joins TRBV5-1 and TRBJ2-1, with D hard to call. Germline lookup yields CDR1 SGHRS and CDR2 YFSETQ. This CDR3 comprises 14 residues. Trimming shortened V by 2 bases and J by 4 bases, and 10 bases separated the two germline ends. The CDR3 nucleotides are TGCGCCAGCAGCTTCTTTGGTAGTTACAATGAGCAGTTCTTC. Amino acid sequence: CASSFFGSYNEQFF.